These T cell receptor beta chains were read from a single sample in a study of blood T cell repertoires in COVID-19. This table comes from immunoSEQ multiplex PCR, and its TCRdb copy is limited to in-frame clones, with some not included. The sample lists fewer than 250,000 clones, about nine tenths occurring once. Sequenced: peripheral blood. The source of these receptors is a woman aged 60 to 75 with acute or convalescent COVID-19. The CDR3 runs from the conserved cysteine through the conserved F or W. The D gene is left open where the match is weak. Not all rows give a size; the values are once, few, many and, for expanded clones, a class.

j_call v_call clone_size d_call cdr3_aa cdr3_nt
TRBJ2-2 TRBV5-4 - - CASSLAAATGRTGELFF TGTGCCAGCAGCTTGGCCGCGGCCACAGGTCGGACCGGGGAGCTGTTTTTT
TRBJ1-2 TRBV2 - TRBD1 CASKMTGVYGYTF TGTGCCAGCAAGATGACAGGGGTCTATGGCTACACCTTC
TRBJ2-7 TRBV3-1/TRBV3-2 - TRBD2 CASSRGAGVPYEQYF TGTGCCAGCAGCCGCGGTGCGGGAGTTCCCTACGAGCAGTACTTC
TRBJ1-5 TRBV19 - TRBD1 CASTWGQKNQPQHF TGTGCCAGTACGTGGGGACAGAAAAATCAGCCCCAGCATTTT
TRBJ1-3 TRBV27 once - CASSPYRDGNTIYF TGTGCCAGCAGCCCTTACAGGGATGGAAACACCATATATTTT
TRBJ1-2 TRBV7-9 - - CASVNWGEGNYGYTF TGTGCCAGCGTGAACTGGGGGGAAGGAAACTATGGCTACACCTTC
TRBJ2-7 TRBV27 few TRBD1 CASSSPGQGVYEQYF TGTGCCAGCAGTTCCCCGGGACAGGGAGTCTACGAGCAGTACTTC
TRBJ1-1 TRBV7-3 - TRBD1 CASRLTGVTEAFF TGTGCCAGCAGACTAACAGGGGTCACTGAAGCTTTCTTT
TRBJ2-2 TRBV27 few TRBD1 CASSWGQGAKQRTGELFF TGTGCCAGCAGTTGGGGACAGGGGGCTAAGCAGCGCACCGGGGAGCTGTTTTTT
TRBJ2-1 TRBV10-2 - TRBD2 CASSLLAGPSSYNEQFF TGCGCCAGCAGTCTGCTAGCGGGACCCTCCTCCTACAATGAGCAGTTCTTC
TRBJ2-7 TRBV27 few TRBD1 CASSLWRQGPYEQYF TGTGCCAGCAGTTTATGGAGACAGGGCCCCTACGAGCAGTACTTC
TRBJ1-2 TRBV19 many - CASSIDHQQPGYTF TGTGCCAGTAGTATAGACCATCAACAGCCTGGCTACACCTTC
TRBJ1-5 TRBV19 - TRBD1 CASTPTGWENQPQHF TGTGCCAGTACCCCGACAGGGTGGGAGAATCAGCCCCAGCATTTT
TRBJ1-2 TRBV3-1/TRBV3-2 - TRBD1 CASKNRGSYGYTF TGTGCCAGCAAAAACAGGGGGAGCTATGGCTACACCTTC
TRBJ1-5 TRBV2 once TRBD1 CASSVGTVGQPQHF TGTGCCAGCAGTGTAGGGACAGTAGGTCAGCCCCAGCATTTT
TRBJ1-6 TRBV30 - TRBD1 CALEGTEYSPLHF TGTGCCTTGGAGGGGACAGAATATTCACCCCTCCACTTT
TRBJ2-1 TRBV4-2 - - CASSQDAGMGNEQFF TGTGCCAGCAGCCAAGATGCGGGGATGGGGAATGAGCAGTTCTTC
TRBJ2-7 TRBV28 - - CASITPQRSYEQYF TGTGCCAGCATTACCCCCCAGCGTTCCTACGAGCAGTACTTC
TRBJ2-3 TRBV7-9 - - CASSFGEPSTDTQYF TGTGCCAGCAGCTTTGGGGAGCCTAGCACAGATACGCAGTATTTT
TRBJ1-6 TRBV19 - - CATKGGSSYNSPLHF TGTGCCACCAAAGGGGGTAGCTCCTATAATTCACCCCTCCACTTT
TRBJ2-1 TRBV2 - TRBD2 CVSLGLAGGDEQFF TGTGTCAGCTTGGGACTAGCGGGGGGGGATGAGCAGTTCTTC
TRBJ1-2 TRBV12-3/TRBV12-4 - - CASRDTLGGYTF TGTGCCAGCAGGGACACCTTGGGGGGCTACACCTTC
TRBJ2-2 TRBV5-1 few - CASSPNTGELFF TGCGCCAGCAGCCCTAACACCGGGGAGCTGTTTTTT
TRBJ1-2 TRBV5-6 - - CASSLFLTIYGYTF TGTGCCAGCAGCTTGTTCTTGACAATCTATGGCTACACCTTC
TRBJ1-3 TRBV19 once TRBD1 CASRDRGLWNTIYF TGTGCCAGTCGAGACAGGGGGCTTTGGAACACCATATATTTT
TRBJ2-7 TRBV7-2 - - CASSLGSSGASYEQYF TGTGCCAGCAGCTTAGGGTCCAGCGGTGCCTCCTACGAGCAGTACTTC
TRBJ2-3 TRBV5-4 - TRBD2 CASSFPGGTDTQYF TGTGCCAGCAGCTTTCCGGGGGGTACAGATACGCAGTATTTT
TRBJ1-1 TRBV18 - TRBD1 CASSPQEGTGNTEAFF TGTGCCAGCTCACCACAGGAAGGGACAGGCAACACTGAAGCTTTCTTT
TRBJ2-1 TRBV18 - - CASSPQGAYNEQFF TGTGCCAGCTCACCACAGGGGGCCTACAATGAGCAGTTCTTC
TRBJ1-1 TRBV20-1 - - CSASPQILNTEAFF TGCAGTGCTAGTCCACAGATCTTGAACACTGAAGCTTTCTTT
TRBJ1-1 TRBV5-8 - TRBD1 CASSSGQGVTEAFF TGTGCCAGCAGCTCGGGACAGGGCGTCACTGAAGCTTTCTTT
TRBJ1-2 TRBV29-1 - - CSVVTGYLGYTF TGCAGCGTTGTCACAGGGTATTTAGGCTACACCTTC
TRBJ2-1 TRBV4-3 few TRBD2 CASSPLAGARFWQFF TGCGCCAGCAGCCCGCTAGCGGGAGCTCGGTTTTGGCAGTTCTTC
TRBJ1-2 TRBV3-1/TRBV3-2 - TRBD1 CASSQPGQGNYGYTF TGTGCCAGCAGCCAGCCGGGACAGGGTAACTATGGCTACACCTTC
TRBJ1-2 TRBV3-1/TRBV3-2 - - CASSLRAYRDGYTF TGTGCCAGCAGCCTTCGGGCCTACAGGGACGGCTACACCTTC
TRBJ2-4 TRBV18 - - CASSSRGSNSGNIQYF TGTGCCAGCTCATCCCGAGGATCCAACAGCGGGAACATTCAGTACTTC
TRBJ1-4 TRBV11-2 - - CATLGGLNEKLFF TGTGCCACCCTGGGGGGGCTCAATGAAAAACTGTTTTTT
TRBJ2-7 TRBV6-6 few - CASSALGGSTYEQYF TGTGCCAGCAGTGCTCTCGGGGGTTCTACCTACGAGCAGTACTTC
TRBJ2-3 TRBV19 - - CASSRTDYGTQYF TGTGCCAGTAGTCGGACCGACTATGGTACGCAGTATTTT
TRBJ2-5 TRBV4-3 - TRBD2 CASSQVVAGGALLTQYF TGCGCCAGCAGCCAAGTAGTAGCGGGAGGTGCTTTGCTGACCCAGTACTTC
TRBJ2-7 TRBV11-2 - TRBD1 CASRIQGTGRNEQYF TGTGCCAGCAGAATCCAAGGGACAGGGAGGAACGAGCAGTACTTC
TRBJ2-1 TRBV6-5 - TRBD2 CASTWSGSNNEQFF TGTGCCAGCACCTGGAGCGGGAGTAATAATGAGCAGTTCTTC
TRBJ1-2 TRBV5-1 - - CASTLISSNYGYTF TGCGCCAGCACTCTTATCTCGTCGAACTATGGCTACACCTTC
TRBJ1-1 TRBV2 few TRBD1 CASSPRDRVNTEAFF TGTGCCAGCAGTCCACGGGACAGAGTGAACACTGAAGCTTTCTTT
TRBJ2-7 TRBV30 - TRBD2 CAWSVPEGGRYEQYF TGTGCCTGGAGTGTACCGGAGGGAGGGAGGTACGAGCAGTACTTC
TRBJ1-2 TRBV5-8 - TRBD1 CASSLVGQGIYGYTF TGTGCCAGCAGCTTGGTAGGACAGGGCATCTATGGCTACACCTTC
TRBJ2-4 TRBV4-3 once TRBD1 CASSQARGQGVPEDIQYF TGCGCCAGCAGCCAGGCTCGGGGACAGGGGGTACCGGAGGACATTCAGTACTTC
TRBJ1-5 TRBV19 once TRBD1 CASRNTGASNQPQHF TGTGCCAGTAGAAATACAGGGGCGAGCAATCAGCCCCAGCATTTT
TRBJ2-7 TRBV5-1 - - CASSLGTGFYEQYF TGCGCCAGCAGCTTGGGAACAGGGTTCTACGAGCAGTACTTC
TRBJ1-2 TRBV30 once - CAWSEQYYGYTF TGTGCCTGGAGTGAACAGTACTATGGCTACACCTTC